One sample yielded the 19 T cell receptor beta chains listed below, sequenced in a study of blood T cell repertoires in COVID-19. Produced via immunoSEQ multiplex PCR; TCRdb's table is partial and in-frame only. The data contain some 380,000 clones, approximately 85% of them seen just once; the ten biggest clones take up 2% to 2.5%. The specimen was PBMCs or T cells enriched from blood (not recorded which). The receptor set was obtained from a woman aged 40-49 years with acute COVID-19.

The rearrangement uses TRBV7-9 and TRBJ1-4, with TRBD1 matching over 7 bases. The CDR3 totals 15 residues. V was clipped by 0 bases and J by 5 bases; unmatched bases: 3. Germline values: CDR1 SEHNR, CDR2 FQNEAQ (reference sequence). CDR3 nucleotide sequence: TGTGCCAGCAGCTTAGCGCTGGGACAGAATGAAAAACTGTTTTTT. It is translated as CASSLALGQNEKLFF.

The rearrangement joins TRBV7-2 to TRBJ1-2; perhaps TRBD1 as D (6 bases). The CDR3 runs 13 residues. V was shortened by 7 bases and J by 4 bases, with 13 bases between the two germline ends. Germline CDR1 SGHTA, CDR2 FQGNSA. CDR3 DNA sequence: TGTGCCAGCAAGACCACAGGGAGCTATGGCTACACCTTC. Protein sequence: CASKTTGSYGYTF.

The chain is built from TRBV15 and TRBJ1-6; a weak D match, TRBD1 (5 bases). V was clipped by 0 bases and J by 9 bases, with 15 bases between them. This CDR3 comprises 16 residues. The germline CDR1 and CDR2 sequences are LNHNV and YYDKDF (reference sequence). The CDR3 spells CATSRDRRGPSSPLHF. As DNA, the CDR3 is TGTGCCACCAGCAGAGATAGGCGGGGCCCCTCTTCACCCCTCCACTTT.

The chain uses TRBV6-1 and TRBJ2-1; weak D call: TRBD1 (6 bases). The CDR3 loop spans 15 amino acids. Germline values: CDR1 MNHNS, CDR2 SASEGT. Trimming removed 2 bases from V and 2 bases from J, with 10 bases in between. DNA for the CDR3: TGTGCCAGCAGTGAATACAGGGACACCTACAATGAGCAGTTCTTC. Amino acids: CASSEYRDTYNEQFF.

The chain recombines TRBV10-1 with TRBJ1-4; possibly TRBD1 for D (5 bases). Germline lookup yields CDR1 WNHNN and CDR2 SYGVQD (reference sequence). CDR3 length: 15 residues. V lost 11 bases to trimming and J lost 0 bases, with 16 bases between them. The CDR3, as DNA: TGCGCCGGCGGGACTGTCATTGCAACTAATGAAAAACTGTTTTTT. As protein: CAGGTVIATNEKLFF.

CDR3 DNA sequence: TGTGCCAGTAGTTTGTGGGGCGTTGGCCAGCCCCAGCATTTT. Protein sequence: CASSLWGVGQPQHF. The J gene is TRBJ1-5, the V gene TRBV19; perhaps TRBD1 as D (5 bases). CDR3 length: 14 residues. CDR1 is LNHDA, CDR2 SQIVND, per germline (reference sequence). Trimming pared 5 bases from V and 7 bases from J, leaving 15 bases between.

This clone appeared a few times. The rearrangement links TRBV5-1 to TRBJ2-7, with D perhaps TRBD2 (6 bases). Trimming removed 0 bases from V and 3 bases from J, with 13 bases in between. CDR3 length equals 15 residues. The germline CDR1 and CDR2 sequences are SGHRS and YFSETQ. As DNA, the CDR3 is TGCGCCAGCAGCTTGGTGGTAGCGGACCTCTACGAGCAGTACTTC. This translates into CASSLVVADLYEQYF.

The chain joins TRBV6-5 to TRBJ1-2; D gene unclear. Germline lookup yields CDR1 MNHEY and CDR2 SVGAGI. V was trimmed by 2 bases and J by 4 bases, leaving 11 bases between them. The CDR3 sequence is 14 residues long. The CDR3 DNA follows: TGTGCCAGCAGTTACCACCCCGGAGCCTATGGCTACACCTTC. This translates into CASSYHPGAYGYTF.

The chain uses TRBV5-5 and TRBJ1-5; TRBD1 is a possible D gene (6 bases). The CDR3 runs 16 residues. Per the germline V gene, CDR1 is SGHKS and CDR2 is YYEKEE (reference sequence). V lost 4 bases, J lost 1 base, and 15 bases lay in between. The CDR3 spells CASSQTPGQSNQPQHF. The DNA for the CDR3 is TGTGCCAGCAGCCAAACCCCCGGACAGAGCAATCAGCCCCAGCATTTT.

The rearrangement uses TRBV9 and TRBJ1-2; 12 nucleotides align to TRBD1. CDR1 and CDR2 from the germline V gene are SGDLS and YYNGEE. The V segment lost 4 bases and the J segment 5 bases; nucleotides outside the gene matches: 6. The CDR3 has 15 residues. The CDR3 DNA reads TGTGCCAGCAGCACTATGGGACAGGGGGCGTATGGCTACACCTTC. Translated: CASSTMGQGAYGYTF.

The chain recombines TRBV7-2 with TRBJ1-1; D perhaps matches TRBD1 (5 bases). The CDR3 has 14 amino acids. V was pared by 3 bases and J by 0 bases, with 8 bases between. Germline V gene data show CDR1 as SGHTA and CDR2 as FQGNSA. In DNA, the CDR3 is TGTGCCAGCAGCTTTTCAGGGCTGAACACTGAAGCTTTCTTT. Translated: CASSFSGLNTEAFF. The whole variable domain, filled in from reference TRBV7-2 and TRBJ1-1, reads GAGVSQSPSNKVTEKGKDVELRCDPISGHTALYWYRQSLGQGLEFLIYFQGNSAPDKSGLPSDRFSAERTGGSVSTLTIQRTQQEDSAVYLCASSFSGLNTEAFFGQGTRLTVV.

This clone was observed a single time. V usage is TRBV6-5 and J usage is TRBJ2-1; 9 nucleotides line up with TRBD1. The germline V gene has CDR1 MNHEY and CDR2 SVGAGI. The CDR3 totals 14 residues. V shed 0 bases and J 9 bases; nucleotides not matched to a gene: 3. This chain's CDR3 is CASSYSDRGTEQFF. DNA for the CDR3: TGTGCCAGCAGTTACTCAGACAGGGGGACTGAGCAGTTCTTC.

The rearrangement links TRBV27 to TRBJ1-2; D not resolved. Trimming removed 9 bases at V and 2 bases at J, with 13 bases between. CDR1 is MNHEY, CDR2 SMNVEV, per germline (reference sequence). The CDR3 consists of 13 residues. The CDR3 reads CASSRERNYGYTF. DNA for the CDR3: TGTGCCAGTTCACGGGAGCGAAACTATGGCTACACCTTC.

In this sample, this clone turned up a few times. J is TRBJ2-5 and V is TRBV30; D is uncertain. The CDR3 contains 13 residues. Germline V gene data show CDR1 as GTSNPN and CDR2 as SVGIG (reference sequence). Deletions cut 2 bases from V and 5 bases from J, with 12 bases between. This chain's CDR3 is CAWSIRLTETQYF. As DNA, the CDR3 is TGTGCCTGGAGTATCAGGCTTACGGAGACCCAGTACTTC. The variable domain in full, with the rest retrieved from reference TRBV30 and TRBJ2-5, is SQTIHQWPATLVQPVGSPLSLECTVEGTSNPNLYWYRQAAGRGLQLLFYSVGIGQISSEVPQNLSASRPQDRQFILSSKKLLLSDSGFYLCAWSIRLTETQYFGPGTRLLVL.

This clone was seen just once. V is TRBV6-5 and J is TRBJ2-5; 8 bases fit TRBD2. V shed 3 bases, J shed 4 bases, and the junction held 7 bases outside the gene matches. The CDR3 length is 15 residues. Germline CDR1 MNHEY, CDR2 SVGAGI. The CDR3 region has the DNA TGTGCCAGCAGTTATCTGCTGGGACTAGGAGAGACCCAGTACTTC. The encoded protein is CASSYLLGLGETQYF.

The rearrangement links TRBV11-2 to TRBJ2-3; TRBD1 agrees at 9 bases. There are 14 residues in the CDR3. J lost 9 bases, V lost 4 bases, and 8 bases had no gene match. CDR1 is SGHAT, CDR2 FQNNGV, per germline. CDR3 protein: CASSSGTGTPTQYF. Here the CDR3 DNA reads TGTGCCAGCAGCTCCGGGACAGGGACACCGACGCAGTATTTT.

The rearrangement uses TRBV3-1 (or the pseudogene TRBV3-2) and TRBJ1-2, with a possible D match to TRBD1 (5 bases). Germline V gives CDR1 LGHDT, CDR2 YNNKEL (reference sequence). Trimming took 2 bases from V and 0 from J, leaving 16 bases between them. The CDR3 sequence is 17 residues long. The CDR3 sequence: CASSQTRGGEANYGYTF. CDR3 coding DNA: TGTGCCAGCAGCCAAACTCGGGGAGGGGAAGCTAACTATGGCTACACCTTC.

The V and J genes are TRBV5-1 and TRBJ2-7, with 8 positions matching TRBD2. The V gene's germline CDR1 is SGHRS and CDR2 YFSETQ. J gave up 4 bases and V 0 bases, and 6 bases lay outside the gene matches. The length of the CDR3 is 15 residues. The CDR3 reads CASSLDGSGAYEQYF. The DNA for the CDR3 is TGCGCCAGCAGCTTGGATGGTAGCGGGGCATACGAGCAGTACTTC.

This clone has just a few counts. The chain uses TRBV30 and TRBJ2-5; TRBD2 aligns across 9 bases. The CDR3 has 13 residues. After removal of 4 bases from V and 5 bases from J, the junction contained 5 bases not matched to a gene. Germline assignment: CDR1 GTSNPN and CDR2 SVGIG (reference sequence). The CDR3 loop is CAWKGAGGETQYF. Here the CDR3 DNA reads TGTGCCTGGAAGGGAGCGGGGGGCGAGACCCAGTACTTC.